The sample holds one count of the clone carrying this T cell receptor (beta chain). Its antigen is currently unknown. Clones were sequenced by immunoSEQ multiplex PCR, and TCRdb holds only the in-frame ones, with some missing. The table lists about 120,000 clones, 90% to 96% of them singletons, with less than 2% in the top ten. The sample belongs to a study of cytomegalovirus exposure and HLA in healthy donors. Study in general: The 100 to 150 validation repertoires, a later analysis reported, used the same platform as the roughly 660 repertoires from the first cohort. Overall study findings and caveats: Listed as cytomegalovirus-associated were 164 TCR beta chains.

The CDR3 runs to 11 residues. In germline, CDR1 is KGHSH, CDR2 LQKENI. V was trimmed by 4 bases and J by 5 bases, leaving 5 bases between them. The sequenced sample consisted of PBMCs. The receptor's source is a man aged 18 to 30 in good health and CMV-seronegative. This sequence joins TRBV18 and TRBJ2-5; D gene uncertain. CDR3 sequence: CASSLGETQYF. In DNA, the CDR3 is TGTGCCAGCTCACTCGGGGAGACCCAGTACTTC. The variable domain in full, completed from reference TRBV18 and TRBJ2-5, reads NAGVMQNPRHLVRRRGQEARLRCSPMKGHSHVYWYRQLPEEGLKFMVYLQKENIIDESGMPKERFSAEFPKEGPSILRIQQVVRGDSAAYFCASSLGETQYFGPGTRLLVL.